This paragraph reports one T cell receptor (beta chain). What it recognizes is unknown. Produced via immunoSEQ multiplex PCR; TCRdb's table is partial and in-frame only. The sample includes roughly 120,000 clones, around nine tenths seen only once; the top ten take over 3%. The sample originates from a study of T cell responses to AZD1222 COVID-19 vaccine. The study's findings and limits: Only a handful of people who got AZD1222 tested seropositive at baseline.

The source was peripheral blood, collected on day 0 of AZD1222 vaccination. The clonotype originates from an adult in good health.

The CDR3 DNA sequence: TGTGCCAGCAGTGGGGGGGCCGGACAAGTGGATCAGTACACTGAAGCTTTCTTT. Its protein product is CASSGGAGQVDQYTEAFF. This chain links TRBV2 with TRBJ1-1; tentatively, D is TRBD1 (6 bases). The V gene lost 4 bases and the J gene lost 3 bases, with 24 bases spanning the gap. The CDR3 covers 18 residues. CDR1 is SNHLY, CDR2 FYNNEI, per germline.